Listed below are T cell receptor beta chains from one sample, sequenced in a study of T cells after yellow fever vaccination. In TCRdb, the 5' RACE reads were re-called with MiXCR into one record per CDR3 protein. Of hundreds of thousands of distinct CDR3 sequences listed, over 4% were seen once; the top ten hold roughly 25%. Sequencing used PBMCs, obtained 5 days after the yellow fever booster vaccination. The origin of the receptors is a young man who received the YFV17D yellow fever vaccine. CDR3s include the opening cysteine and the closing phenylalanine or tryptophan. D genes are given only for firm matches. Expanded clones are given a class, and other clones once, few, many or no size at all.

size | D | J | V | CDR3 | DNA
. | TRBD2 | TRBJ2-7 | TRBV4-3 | CASSRSGTSGNEQYF | TGCGCCAGCAGCCGGTCCGGGACTAGCGGTAACGAGCAGTACTTC
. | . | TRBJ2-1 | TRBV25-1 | CAAARAHNEQFF | TGTGCCGCAGCCCGAGCCCACAATGAGCAGTTCTTC
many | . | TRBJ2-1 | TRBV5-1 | CASSDRTDNEQFF | TGCGCCAGCAGCGACAGGACGGACAATGAGCAGTTCTTC
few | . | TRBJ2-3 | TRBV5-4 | CASSLVNKDTQYF | TGTGCCAGCAGCTTGGTCAACAAAGATACGCAGTATTTT
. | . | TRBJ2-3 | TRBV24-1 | CATSDLKDPDTQYF | TGTGCCACCAGTGATTTAAAGGACCCAGATACGCAGTATTTT
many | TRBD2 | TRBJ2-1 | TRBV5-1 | CASSLAIAGGLYNEQFF | TGCGCCAGCAGCTTGGCCATAGCGGGGGGGCTGTACAATGAGCAGTTCTTC
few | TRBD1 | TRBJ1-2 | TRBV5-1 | CASSSSGTGLGYGYTF | TGCGCCAGCAGCTCATCCGGGACAGGGTTGGGCTATGGCTACACCTTC
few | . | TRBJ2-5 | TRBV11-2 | CASSLGAGEETQYF | TGTGCCAGCAGCTTGGGGGCGGGGGAAGAGACCCAGTACTTC
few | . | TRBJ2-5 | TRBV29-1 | CSAGVSVMETQYF | TGCAGCGCTGGGGTATCGGTCATGGAGACCCAGTACTTC
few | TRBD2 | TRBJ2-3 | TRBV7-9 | CASSLLPAGGSLDTQYF | TGTGCCAGCAGCTTACTGCCTGCGGGGGGCTCCCTGGATACGCAGTATTTT
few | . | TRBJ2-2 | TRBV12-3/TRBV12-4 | CASGQGPGELFF | TGTGCCAGCGGTCAAGGCCCCGGGGAGCTGTTTTTT
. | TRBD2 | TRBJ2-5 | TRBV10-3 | CAIGSGAQETQYF | TGTGCCATCGGGAGCGGGGCTCAAGAGACCCAGTACTTC
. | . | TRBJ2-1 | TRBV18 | CASSPPIYNEQFF | TGTGCCAGCTCACCACCCATATACAATGAGCAGTTCTTC
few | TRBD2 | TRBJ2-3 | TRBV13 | CASSLNGGALDTQYF | TGTGCCAGCAGCTTAAACGGGGGGGCCCTAGATACGCAGTATTTT
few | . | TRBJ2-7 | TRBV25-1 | CASSQPGTRSYEQYF | TGTGCCAGCAGTCAACCGGGGACCCGCTCCTACGAGCAGTACTTC
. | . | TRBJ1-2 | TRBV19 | CASSIPEQDYGYTF | TGTGCCAGTAGTATACCGGAACAGGACTATGGCTACACCTTC
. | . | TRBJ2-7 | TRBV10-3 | CAIRRGYEQYF | TGTGCCATCAGACGGGGCTACGAGCAGTACTTC
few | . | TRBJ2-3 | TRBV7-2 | CASSPQRSRTDTQYF | TGTGCCAGCAGCCCACAGCGGAGTCGCACAGATACGCAGTATTTT
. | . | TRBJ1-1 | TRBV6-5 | CASSPGRGLAFF | TGTGCCAGCAGTCCCGGCAGGGGATTAGCTTTCTTT
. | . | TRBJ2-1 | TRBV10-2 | CASSHSPQAQFF | TGCGCCAGCAGCCATTCCCCCCAAGCGCAGTTCTTC
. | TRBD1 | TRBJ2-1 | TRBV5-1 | CASSLGTGSHNEQFF | TGCGCCAGCAGCTTAGGGACAGGGTCCCACAATGAGCAGTTCTTC
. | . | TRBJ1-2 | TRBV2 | CASRDTLGDYGYTF | TGTGCCAGCAGGGACACCCTCGGGGACTATGGCTACACCTTC
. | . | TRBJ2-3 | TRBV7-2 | CASSLESQPDTQYF | TGTGCCAGCAGCTTAGAATCCCAGCCCGATACGCAGTATTTT
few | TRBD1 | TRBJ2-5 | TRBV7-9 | CASSSTSGGDRGTQYF | TGTGCCAGCAGCTCCACCTCGGGCGGGGACAGGGGGACCCAGTACTTC
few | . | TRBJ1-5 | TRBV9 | CASHQPQHF | TGTGCCAGCCATCAGCCCCAGCATTTT
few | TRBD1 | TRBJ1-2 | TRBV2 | CASKGDRGHGYTF | TGTGCCAGCAAGGGGGACAGGGGGCATGGCTACACCTTC
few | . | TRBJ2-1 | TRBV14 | CASSTQGTNAYNEQFF | TGTGCCAGCAGCACCCAGGGGACCAACGCCTACAATGAGCAGTTCTTC
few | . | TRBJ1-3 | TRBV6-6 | CASRQGDTIYF | TGTGCCAGCAGGCAGGGTGACACCATATATTTT
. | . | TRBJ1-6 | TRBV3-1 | CASSPQDSLSPLHF | TGTGCCAGCAGTCCTCAGGACAGTCTTTCACCCCTCCACTTT
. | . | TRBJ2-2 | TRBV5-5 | CASSFLSSGRTGELFF | TGTGCCAGCAGCTTCTTGTCCAGCGGGCGCACCGGGGAGCTGTTTTTT
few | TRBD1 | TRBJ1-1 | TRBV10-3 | CASTGQGLGGSFGTEAFF | TGTGCCTCGACGGGACAGGGTCTCGGGGGGAGTTTCGGCACTGAAGCTTTCTTT